Only one count was recorded for the clone carrying this T cell receptor beta chain. Its cognate antigen is unknown. The primer mix had 60 Vbeta and 13 Jbeta primers. The assay was immunoSEQ multiplex PCR, and TCRdb's table has in-frame clones only and misses some. The sample includes 120,000 to 150,000 clones, around 75% of them seen just once. These data come from a study of cytomegalovirus exposure and HLA in healthy donors. Findings and limits, study-wide: Likely technical artifact: a cluster of highly shared sequence variants. Among CMV-associated TCR beta chains, most appeared HLA-restricted in a later analysis.

In germline, CDR1 is LNHDA, CDR2 SQIVND (reference sequence). The CDR3 is 16 residues long. Trimming took 5 bases from V and 6 from J; bases not matched to a gene: 12. The sequence came from a woman in her twenties or thirties in good health and CMV-seronegative. The specimen was PBMCs. V is TRBV19 and J is TRBJ1-4; TRBD1 matches at 7 bases. The CDR3 spells CASSPRTGGRHEKLFF. DNA for the CDR3: TGTGCCAGTAGTCCTAGGACAGGTGGGAGGCATGAAAAACTGTTTTTT.